These 28 T cell receptor beta chains were sequenced from one sample in a study of OX40 agonist ivuxolimab in advanced cancers. Repertoires were generated with immunoSEQ multiplex PCR, while TCRdb's copy carries only in-frame clones and drops some. The sample contains 60,000 to 70,000 clones, 70% to 90% of which appear only once. The sample here was CD4+ or CD8+ T cells sorted from blood, taken in a trial of the OX40 agonist ivuxolimab. The receptors shown here come from an adult with an advanced solid tumor such as melanoma, head and neck, liver or kidney cancer.

CDR3 nucleotides: TGTGCCAGCAGCTCCTACAGGGCGCCCAATTACGAGACCCAGTACTTC. It encodes CASSSYRAPNYETQYF. The chain is built from TRBV13 and TRBJ2-5, with a possible D match to TRBD1 (6 bases). Germline lookup yields CDR1 PRHDT and CDR2 FYEKMQ (reference sequence). The CDR3 sequence is 16 residues long. V gave up 4 bases and J gave up 5 bases, with 20 bases separating them.

V and J are TRBV11-3 and TRBJ2-2; 11 bases are a match to TRBD1. Germline V lookup: CDR1 SGHNT, CDR2 YENEEA. This CDR3 contains 16 residues. After removal of 4 bases from V and 4 bases from J, the junction contained 5 bases not matched to a gene. DNA for the CDR3: TGTGCCAGCAGCTCAGGCGGGACAGGGGGCACCGGGGAGCTGTTTTTT. The encoded protein is CASSSGGTGGTGELFF.

V and J are TRBV27 and TRBJ2-1; a weak D match, TRBD2 (6 bases). CDR1 and CDR2 from the germline V gene are MNHEY and SMNVEV (reference sequence). This CDR3 has 14 amino acids. V shed 11 bases and J shed 3 bases, with 17 bases lying between them. The CDR3 loop reads CACTGTPNYNEQFF. CDR3 coding DNA: TGTGCCTGCACCGGGACTCCAAACTACAATGAGCAGTTCTTC.

This chain connects TRBV6-1 to TRBJ1-5, with D unclear. The CDR3 totals 14 residues. Germline CDR1 MNHNS, CDR2 SASEGT. Between the trimmed V and J ends, which lost 2 bases and 1 base, there was a span of 6 bases. The CDR3 nucleotides are TGTGCCAGCAGTGAACAGGACAGCAATCAGCCCCAGCATTTT. This codes for CASSEQDSNQPQHF.

This rearrangement joins TRBV2 to TRBJ2-5, with D unresolved. Trimming took 8 bases from V and 2 from J, leaving 18 bases between them. Germline CDR1 is SNHLY and CDR2 is FYNNEI. This CDR3 has 15 residues. The DNA for the CDR3 is TGTGCCAGCCATAAACATGAAGAAGCTCAAGAGACCCAGTACTTC. This sequence encodes CASHKHEEAQETQYF.

The chain uses TRBV18 and TRBJ1-1; no reliable D call. Between the trimmed V and J ends, which lost 1 base and 4 bases, there was a span of 7 bases. Germline CDR1 reads KGHSH; CDR2 reads LQKENI. The length of the CDR3 is 13 residues. Written as DNA, the CDR3 is TGTGCCAGCTCACCACAAGGGTTCACTGAAGCTTTCTTT. Translation: CASSPQGFTEAFF.

The chain carries TRBV7-8 and TRBJ1-1; D remains ambiguous. The CDR3 sequence is 12 residues long. Trimming removed 2 bases at V and 6 bases at J, with 7 bases between. Germline CDR1 is SGHVS and CDR2 is FQNEAQ. As DNA, the CDR3 is TGTGCCAGCAGCTTAAGTATTGCTGAAGCTTTCTTT. Translating it yields CASSLSIAEAFF.

The CDR3 nucleotides read TGTGCCAGCAGCCACAAGTCCAGGGGGCACGGGGAGCTGTTTTTT. Its translation is CASSHKSRGHGELFF. J is TRBJ2-2 and V is TRBV27, with 8 bases that match TRBD1. Germline trimming cut 6 bases from V and 7 bases from J; bases unmatched to any gene: 10. Germline values: CDR1 MNHEY, CDR2 SMNVEV (reference sequence). There are 15 residues in the CDR3.

The table lists this clone with a few counts. This sequence joins TRBV28 and TRBJ1-2; D not resolved. Trimming took off 8 bases at V and 5 bases at J, with 9 bases between the two ends. The germline V gene encodes CDR1 MDHEN and CDR2 SYDVKM. The CDR3 is 11 residues long. The chain's CDR3 is CASGYPYGYTF. The CDR3 DNA sequence: TGTGCCAGCGGATACCCTTATGGCTACACCTTC.

CDR3 nucleotides: TGTGCCAGCAGCTTGGACTCCGAATATGGCTACACCTTC. It yields the protein CASSLDSEYGYTF. The chain recombines TRBV5-4 with TRBJ1-2, with unresolved D. Germline lookup yields CDR1 SGHNT and CDR2 YYREEE (reference sequence). The CDR3 has 13 residues. Trimming took off 0 bases at V and 5 bases at J, with 8 bases between the two ends.

The genes are TRBV9 and TRBJ2-7, with 10 bases fitting TRBD2. Trimming took 5 bases from V and 0 from J; bases not matched to a gene: 8. The germline V gene has CDR1 SGDLS and CDR2 YYNGEE. The length of the CDR3 is 16 residues. DNA for the CDR3: TGTGCCAGCAGTCGCGTAGCGGGAGGCCTCTCCTACGAGCAGTACTTC. Translated, it gives CASSRVAGGLSYEQYF.

The chain couples TRBV28 to TRBJ2-1; D assignment may be TRBD1 or TRBD2 (5 bases each). This CDR3 is built from 15 residues. V was shortened by 7 bases and J by 5 bases, with 18 bases between the two germline ends. Germline CDR1 is MDHEN and CDR2 is SYDVKM. The CDR3 DNA sequence: TGTGCCAGCACCAAGAGGGACGGGCAAAACAATGAGCAGTTCTTC. Translation gives CASTKRDGQNNEQFF.

This clone was observed a handful of times. This rearrangement joins TRBV5-6 to TRBJ2-2; D is unclear. The CDR3 runs 11 residues. Germline V gene data show CDR1 as SGHDT and CDR2 as YYEEEE. Trimming shortened V by 2 bases and J by 6 bases, and 2 bases separated the two germline ends. This CDR3 reads CASSFSGELFF. The CDR3 DNA sequence: TGTGCCAGCAGCTTTTCCGGGGAGCTGTTTTTT.

In the case of this clone: Sequence at one end of the junction differs from germline and may be a read error. The rearrangement joins TRBV14 to TRBJ2-7, with 10 bases aligning to TRBD1. The germline V gene has CDR1 SGHDN and CDR2 FVKESK. The CDR3 is made up of 16 amino acids. In nucleotides, the CDR3 is TGTGCCAGCAGCCCATTGACAGGGGGCCGGTGGTACGGGCAGTACTTC. This encodes CASSPLTGGRWYGQYF.

The chain links TRBV6-5 to TRBJ1-1; the D is unclear. Trimming pared 5 bases from V and 2 bases from J, leaving 6 bases between. The length of the CDR3 is 12 residues. Germline CDR1 and CDR2: MNHEY and SVGAGI. CDR3: CASSTPNTEAFF. DNA of the CDR3: TGTGCCAGCAGTACTCCAAACACTGAAGCTTTCTTT.

This chain links TRBV28 with TRBJ1-4, with 8 bases lining up with TRBD1. The CDR3 runs to 14 residues. Germline lookup yields CDR1 MDHEN and CDR2 SYDVKM. Trimming took 6 bases from V and 7 from J; bases not matched to a gene: 7. For the CDR3, the DNA is TGTGCCAGCAGAGTGGGACAGGCGGCTGAAAAACTGTTTTTT. Protein: CASRVGQAAEKLFF.

This chain joins TRBV30 and TRBJ1-6; 8 bases line up with TRBD1. The trim removed 8 bases at V and 4 bases at J, leaving 4 bases unmatched. There are 13 residues in the CDR3. Per the germline V gene, CDR1 is GTSNPN and CDR2 is SVGIG (reference sequence). The CDR3 loop reads CARRTGYNSPLHF. Here the CDR3 DNA reads TGTGCCAGACGGACAGGGTATAATTCACCCCTCCACTTT.

The chain uses TRBV5-8 and TRBJ2-7; tentatively, D is TRBD1 (6 bases). Germline CDR1 is SGHTS and CDR2 is YDEGEE. The V end lost 5 bases, the J end lost 2 bases, and 20 bases lay between the germline ends. The CDR3 consists of 16 residues. The CDR3 reads CASSSGWDTRAYEQYF. In DNA form, the CDR3 reads TGTGCCAGCAGTTCCGGTTGGGACACGAGAGCCTACGAGCAGTACTTC.

The chain couples TRBV7-9 to TRBJ2-5; D ambiguous. Looked up from germline, CDR1 is SEHNR and CDR2 is FQNEAQ (reference sequence). The CDR3 sequence is 14 residues long. V was shortened by 0 bases and J by 5 bases, with 10 bases between the two germline ends. CDR3 in amino acids: CASSLATPGETQYF. CDR3 in DNA: TGTGCCAGCAGCTTAGCGACACCTGGGGAGACCCAGTACTTC.

V usage is TRBV27 and J usage is TRBJ2-7; 7 nucleotides line up with TRBD1. Germline V gene sequence: CDR1 MNHEY, CDR2 SMNVEV (reference sequence). The V gene end was trimmed by 5 bases and the J gene end by 7 bases; junction bases not matched to a gene: 11. This CDR3 has 14 amino acids. CDR3 coding DNA: TGTGCCAGCAGTAGCCGACAGGGACACTGGGAGCAGTACTTC. It translates to CASSSRQGHWEQYF.

The V gene is TRBV6-1, the J gene TRBJ2-5; TRBD2 matches 9 bases. Germline lookup yields CDR1 MNHNS and CDR2 SASEGT. With V trimmed by 5 bases and J by 5 bases, 9 bases remained unmatched. CDR3 length equals 15 residues. The CDR3 protein is CASSPFSGGGETQYF. The CDR3 bases are TGTGCCAGCAGTCCGTTTAGCGGGGGAGGGGAGACCCAGTACTTC.

The V gene is TRBV4-1, the J gene TRBJ1-4; TRBD1 might be the D (5 bases). Germline V gene lookup returns CDR1 MGHRA and CDR2 YSYEKL. V was shortened by 6 bases and J by 0 bases, with 14 bases between the two germline ends. The CDR3 loop spans 16 amino acids. The CDR3 DNA follows: TGCGCCAGCAGTTCAAGGGGAGACGCAACTAATGAAAAACTGTTTTTT. Its protein product is CASSSRGDATNEKLFF.

This chain links TRBV29-1 with TRBJ1-1, with D maybe TRBD1 (6 bases). CDR1 SQVTM and CDR2 ANQGSEA come from the germline V gene. Trimming removed 4 bases from V and 0 bases from J, with 21 bases in between. CDR3 length: 17 residues. The CDR3 region has the DNA TGCAGCGTTGTGATTTGGCAGGGGAGAACTATGAACACTGAAGCTTTCTTT. This sequence encodes CSVVIWQGRTMNTEAFF.

This sequence joins TRBV19 and TRBJ2-7; a weak D match, TRBD2 (6 bases). With the DNA end fitting TRBJ2-1 better, the J assignment may be wrong. This CDR3 has 16 amino acids. The germline V gene encodes CDR1 LNHDA and CDR2 SQIVND (reference sequence). CDR3 in amino acids: CASSIGPGVSYNEQFF. The CDR3 nucleotides are TGTGCCAGTAGTATAGGGCCGGGGGTCTCCTACAATGAGCAGTTCTTC.

V and J are TRBV10-3 and TRBJ2-3, with TRBD1 identical over 7 bases. The germline V gene encodes CDR1 ENHRY and CDR2 SYGVKD. The CDR3 spans 16 residues. The trim removed 4 bases at V and 4 bases at J, leaving 11 bases unmatched. For the CDR3, the DNA is TGTGCCATCAGTGGGGACAGTACGACCCAGCCAGATACGCAGTATTTT. Amino acid sequence: CAISGDSTTQPDTQYF.

This clone was seen a few times. The rearrangement joins TRBV28 to TRBJ1-2; D is uncertain. V shed 3 bases and J shed 2 bases, with 7 bases lying between them. The CDR3 contains 13 residues. Germline V CDR1 and CDR2: MDHEN, SYDVKM. The CDR3 coding sequence is TGTGCCAGCAGTTTGGAGAAAAACTATGGCTACACCTTC. The encoded protein is CASSLEKNYGYTF.

This clone was picked up a small number of times. The chain joins TRBV6-5 to TRBJ1-5; D not resolved. Trimming took off 2 bases at V and 3 bases at J, with 8 bases between the two ends. The CDR3 totals 14 residues. Germline assignment: CDR1 MNHEY and CDR2 SVGAGI. The chain's CDR3 is CASSYLQTNQPQHF. The CDR3 nucleotides are TGTGCCAGCAGTTACCTGCAGACCAATCAGCCCCAGCATTTT.

The chain has TRBV27 and TRBJ2-1; no firm D call. The germline V gene encodes CDR1 MNHEY and CDR2 SMNVEV (reference sequence). The CDR3 has 14 residues. V shed 0 bases and J shed 8 bases, with 11 bases lying between them. CDR3 sequence (DNA): TGTGCCAGCAGTTTATCCCTCAATTTCGATGAGCAGTTCTTC. Its translation: CASSLSLNFDEQFF.